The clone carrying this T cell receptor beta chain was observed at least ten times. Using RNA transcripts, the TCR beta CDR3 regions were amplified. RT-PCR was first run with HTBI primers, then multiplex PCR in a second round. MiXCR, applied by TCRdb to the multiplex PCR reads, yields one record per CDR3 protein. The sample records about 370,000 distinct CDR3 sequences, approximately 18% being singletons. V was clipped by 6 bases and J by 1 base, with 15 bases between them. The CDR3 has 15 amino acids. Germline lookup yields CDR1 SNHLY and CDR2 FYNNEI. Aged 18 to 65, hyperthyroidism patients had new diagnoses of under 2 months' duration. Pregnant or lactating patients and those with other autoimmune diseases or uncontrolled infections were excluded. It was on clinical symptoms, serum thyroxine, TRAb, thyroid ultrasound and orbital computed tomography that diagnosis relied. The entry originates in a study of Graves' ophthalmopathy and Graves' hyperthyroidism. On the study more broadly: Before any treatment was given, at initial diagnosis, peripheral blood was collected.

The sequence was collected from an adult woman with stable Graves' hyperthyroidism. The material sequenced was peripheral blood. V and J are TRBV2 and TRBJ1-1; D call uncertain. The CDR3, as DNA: TGTGCCAGCAGCCCCTCCAATGCGGAGAACACTGAAGCTTTCTTT. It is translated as CASSPSNAENTEAFF.